The 15 T cell receptor beta chains below were found in one sample sequenced in a study of blood T cell repertoires in COVID-19. Profiling relied on immunoSEQ multiplex PCR, and the TCRdb table lists in-frame clones only, not all of them. The data show 75,000 to 80,000 clones, with about 88% seen just once and 18% held by the top ten. The sample taken for sequencing was peripheral blood. The receptors here all came from a human donor in a cohort sampled during active COVID-19.

The table lists this clone with many counts. Other DNA sequences in the sample encode the same CDR3. This chain uses TRBV5-1 with TRBJ2-3, with a weak D call TRBD2 (7 bases). V lost 0 bases to trimming and J lost 3 bases, with 11 bases between them. The CDR3 has 15 residues. CDR1 is SGHRS and CDR2 is YFSETQ in the germline V gene. This CDR3 reads CASSLGAGATDTQYF. The CDR3, as DNA: TGCGCCAGCAGCTTGGGGGCGGGGGCTACAGATACGCAGTATTTT.

The V and J genes are TRBV27 and TRBJ2-1; D might be TRBD1 (6 bases). This CDR3 is 16 amino acids long. V shed 5 bases and J shed 3 bases, with 17 bases lying between them. CDR1 is MNHEY and CDR2 is SMNVEV in the germline V gene (reference sequence). The CDR3: CASSLRDTDIYNEQFF. In DNA form, the CDR3 reads TGTGCCAGCAGTCTTAGGGACACCGACATCTACAATGAGCAGTTCTTC.

This sequence joins TRBV5-1 and TRBJ1-2; 10 bases are a match to TRBD1. V trimming: 4 bases; J trimming: 6 bases; junction bases outside the gene matches: 6. Germline V gene lookup returns CDR1 SGHRS and CDR2 YFSETQ. There are 14 residues in the CDR3. As DNA, the CDR3 is TGCGCCAGCAGCGGGGACAGGGGAGGAGATGGCTACACCTTC. Translation gives CASSGDRGGDGYTF.

This chain uses TRBV5-5 with TRBJ1-3; TRBD1 aligns across 7 bases. Germline assignment: CDR1 SGHKS and CDR2 YYEKEE (reference sequence). The CDR3 is made up of 14 amino acids. V was clipped by 3 bases and J by 0 bases; unmatched bases: 0. The CDR3 here is CASSWDSSGNTIYF. CDR3 bases: TGTGCCAGCAGCTGGGACAGCTCTGGAAACACCATATATTTT.

This rearrangement joins TRBV7-6 to TRBJ1-4, with TRBD1 matching 7 bases. CDR3 length: 15 residues. The V segment lost 5 bases and the J segment 4 bases; nucleotides outside the gene matches: 7. The germline V gene encodes CDR1 SGHVS and CDR2 FNYEAQ. In DNA, the CDR3 is TGTGCCAGCAGCCCAAGGACAGGTAATAATGAAAAACTGTTTTTT. Its translation: CASSPRTGNNEKLFF.

This rearrangement joins TRBV7-2 to TRBJ2-7; TRBD2 matches 9 bases. With V trimmed by 1 base and J by 6 bases, 4 bases remained unmatched. Germline-derived CDR1 and CDR2 are SGHTA and FQGNSA. The CDR3 is 14 residues long. DNA for the CDR3: TGTGCCAGCAGCTTAGGCGGGAGGGGAGTCGAGCAGTACTTC. Its translation: CASSLGGRGVEQYF.

V is TRBV5-1 and J is TRBJ2-1; the D gene is possibly TRBD2 (6 bases). This CDR3 has 15 amino acids. V lost 4 bases and J 6 bases, leaving 17 bases between the germline ends. CDR1 is SGHRS, CDR2 YFSETQ, per germline. CDR3 region: CASSPGDGPGNEQFF. The CDR3 DNA follows: TGCGCCAGCAGCCCGGGGGACGGGCCCGGCAATGAGCAGTTCTTC.

The chain joins TRBV7-2 to TRBJ2-1; 7 bases match TRBD1. Germline assignment: CDR1 SGHTA and CDR2 FQGNSA. This CDR3 has 15 amino acids. The J segment lost 1 base and the V segment lost 6 bases, leaving 6 bases of the junction unmatched. CDR3 residues: CASRLDRASYNEQFF. The CDR3 DNA reads as TGTGCCAGCAGACTAGACAGGGCGTCCTACAATGAGCAGTTCTTC.

This rearrangement joins TRBV4-2 to TRBJ2-3, with 15 bases fitting TRBD2. The V gene end was trimmed by 5 bases and the J gene end by 15 bases; junction bases not matched to a gene: 15. Germline assignment: CDR1 LGHNA and CDR2 YNFKEQ. CDR3 length: 16 amino acids. CDR3 amino acids: CASSSPWTSGGGGYYF. CDR3 DNA: TGTGCCAGCAGCTCCCCCTGGACTAGCGGGGGGGGCGGATATTATTTT.

Many counts were recorded for this clone. The rearrangement links TRBV7-3 to TRBJ2-7; D unresolved. V lost 1 base and J 4 bases, leaving 8 bases between the germline ends. CDR3 length: 13 amino acids. Germline CDR1 is SGHTA and CDR2 is FQGTGA. The CDR3 nucleotides read TGTGCCAGCAGCTTAAACCCAGGTTACGAGCAGTACTTC. Translated: CASSLNPGYEQYF.

The chain employs TRBV7-8 and TRBJ1-6, with a possible D match to TRBD1 (6 bases). This CDR3 contains 16 residues. The germline V gene has CDR1 SGHVS and CDR2 FQNEAQ. V was pared by 5 bases and J by 6 bases, with 17 bases between. The CDR3 loop is CASSNRVRFRNSPLHF. CDR3 DNA sequence: TGTGCCAGCAGCAACAGGGTTCGGTTCCGTAATTCACCCCTCCACTTT.

This chain uses TRBV2 with TRBJ2-3, with 11 bases that match TRBD2. The germline gives CDR1 SNHLY, CDR2 FYNNEI. The CDR3 is 17 residues long. After removal of 3 bases from V and 8 bases from J, the junction contained 13 bases not matched to a gene. CDR3 sequence: CASSEVRASGGYGTQYF. The CDR3 DNA reads as TGTGCCAGCAGTGAGGTTCGGGCTAGCGGGGGGTATGGTACGCAGTATTTT. The whole variable domain, filled in from reference TRBV2 and TRBJ2-3, reads EPEVTQTPSHQVTQMGQEVILRCVPISNHLYFYWYRQILGQKVEFLVSFYNNEISEKSEIFDDQFSVERPDGSNFTLKIRSTKLEDSAMYFCASSEVRASGGYGTQYFGPGTRLTVL.

This sequence joins TRBV13 and TRBJ2-1; a possible D gene is TRBD2 (6 bases). V was pared by 6 bases and J by 9 bases, with 15 bases between. This CDR3 contains 13 residues. Per the germline V gene, CDR1 is PRHDT and CDR2 is FYEKMQ (reference sequence). CDR3 loop: CASRSLGEAEQFF. CDR3 nucleotide sequence: TGTGCCAGCAGGTCACTAGGGGAGGCTGAGCAGTTCTTC.

The V and J genes are TRBV11-3 and TRBJ2-3; 7 bases map to TRBD1. The J segment lost 2 bases and the V segment lost 1 base, leaving 6 bases of the junction unmatched. From germline, CDR1 is SGHNT and CDR2 YENEEA. The CDR3 extends over 16 amino acids. Here the CDR3 reads CASSLGIQGSTDTQYF. In nucleotides, the CDR3 is TGTGCCAGCAGCTTAGGCATACAGGGGTCCACAGATACGCAGTATTTT.

The chain is built from TRBV5-8 and TRBJ1-4, with TRBD1 as a possible D gene (6 bases). The CDR3 totals 16 residues. Trimming stripped 4 bases from V and 6 bases from J, with 19 bases between. CDR1 is SGHTS and CDR2 is YDEGEE in the germline V gene. The CDR3 protein is CASSRRQTGRDEKLFF. The CDR3 bases are TGTGCCAGCAGCCGCCGCCAGACAGGCCGCGATGAAAAACTGTTTTTT.